The 27 T cell receptor beta chains in this list originate from one sample, sequenced in a study of blood T cell repertoires in COVID-19. Assay used: immunoSEQ multiplex PCR; TCRdb lists only in-frame clones, some missing. The sample holds under 500,000 clones, around nine tenths seen once. Sequencing was carried out using PBMCs or T cells enriched from blood (not recorded which). The receptors were gathered from a woman aged 18-29 years with acute COVID-19.

The J gene is TRBJ2-3, the V gene TRBV25-1, with 9 positions matching TRBD2. CDR1 is MGHDK, CDR2 SYGVNS, per germline. Trimming cost V 1 base and J 6 bases; bases outside gene matches: 8. This CDR3 is 16 amino acids long. CDR3 in DNA: TGTGCCAGCAGTGAATCGGCGGGAGGGTTGACGGATACGCAGTATTTT. Its translation: CASSESAGGLTDTQYF.

The chain couples TRBV13 to TRBJ2-3, with D perhaps TRBD2 (6 bases). Germline-derived CDR1 and CDR2 are PRHDT and FYEKMQ (reference sequence). This CDR3 comprises 16 residues. The germline V and J ends were trimmed by 4 bases and 5 bases, with 19 bases remaining between them. The DNA of the CDR3 is TGTGCCAGCAGCTCCCCTTGGGGACTGGGATTAGATACGCAGTATTTT. This gives the protein CASSSPWGLGLDTQYF.

This clone has a single count. This chain connects TRBV20-1 to TRBJ1-3; D is ambiguous. Trimming took off 5 bases at V and 0 bases at J, with 14 bases between the two ends. The germline V gene has CDR1 DFQATT and CDR2 SNEGSKA (reference sequence). The CDR3 runs 15 residues. Here the CDR3 reads CSARGSSYSGNTIYF. For the CDR3, the DNA is TGCAGTGCTCGTGGATCTTCCTACTCTGGAAACACCATATATTTT.

This clone was detected once. This chain links TRBV21-1 with TRBJ1-2. TRBV21-1 is given as a pseudogene. The CDR3 loop spans 18 amino acids. In DNA form, the CDR3 reads TGTGCCAGCAGCAAAAAAGAAACCGGGACGGAGGGAAATTACGGCTACACCTTC. Its protein product is CASSKKETGTEGNYGYTF.

The J gene is TRBJ1-2, the V gene TRBV28; perhaps TRBD1 as D (6 bases). Trimming pared 2 bases from V and 7 bases from J, leaving 14 bases between. Germline V CDR1 and CDR2: MDHEN, SYDVKM. This CDR3 has 14 residues. CDR3 in amino acids: CASSLGYRESGYTF. Here the CDR3 DNA reads TGTGCCAGCAGTTTAGGGTACAGGGAAAGTGGCTACACCTTC.

The CDR3 DNA is TGTGCCAGCAGGGGGACAGGCTCGGTAGGCTACACCTTC. This codes for CASRGTGSVGYTF. The chain carries TRBV6-6 and TRBJ1-2; 8 bases agree with TRBD1. With 6 bases clipped from V and 8 bases from J, the junction kept 8 bases outside the gene matches. Germline values: CDR1 MNHNY, CDR2 SVGAGI (reference sequence). The CDR3 totals 13 residues.

This chain uses TRBV28 with TRBJ2-6; 8 bases match TRBD1. The V gene's germline CDR1 is MDHEN and CDR2 SYDVKM. V shed 9 bases and J 1 base; nucleotides not matched to a gene: 5. There are 15 residues in the CDR3. The CDR3 region has the DNA TGTGCCAGAGGGCAGGGGGCATCTGGGGCCAACGTCCTGACTTTC. Encoded protein: CARGQGASGANVLTF.

This clone is a singleton in its sample. V gene TRBV7-2 combines with J gene TRBJ2-5; the match to TRBD2 covers 10 bases. The CDR3 contains 16 residues. V was clipped by 5 bases and J by 5 bases; unmatched bases: 11. CDR1 and CDR2 (germline): SGHTA, FQGNSA. DNA of the CDR3: TGTGCCAGCAGCCCGAAAGCGGGAGGGCTCGGGGAGACCCAGTACTTC. Its protein is CASSPKAGGLGETQYF.

The V gene is TRBV11-2, the J gene TRBJ2-7; a possible D gene is TRBD1 (5 bases). The CDR3 covers 14 residues. Germline CDR1 and CDR2: SGHAT and FQNNGV. V lost 5 bases, J lost 4 bases, and 15 bases lay in between. The CDR3 spells CASSPGQFQYEQYF. The CDR3 region has the DNA TGTGCCAGCAGCCCAGGGCAGTTTCAGTACGAGCAGTACTTC.

This clone has a single count. This chain connects TRBV2 to TRBJ2-3, with D perhaps matching TRBD2 (7 bases). With 5 bases removed from V and 2 bases from J, the gap between germline ends came to 14 bases. In germline, CDR1 is SNHLY, CDR2 FYNNEI. The CDR3 runs to 15 residues. CDR3 nucleotides: TGTGCCAGCAGTCCGGGGGGCCCCTCCACAGATACGCAGTATTTT. Amino acid sequence: CASSPGGPSTDTQYF.

On this clone: Different DNA sequences within this sample yield the same CDR3. The chain carries TRBV2 and TRBJ2-3; weak D call: TRBD2 (6 bases). The CDR3 loop spans 13 amino acids. CDR1 is SNHLY, CDR2 FYNNEI, per germline. The germline V and J ends were trimmed by 6 bases and 1 base, with 8 bases remaining between them. CDR3 nucleotide sequence: TGTGCCAGCAGGGGGACTGGCACAGATACGCAGTATTTT. This encodes CASRGTGTDTQYF.

V is TRBV5-1 and J is TRBJ2-5; 7 bases fit TRBD2. The CDR3 has 13 residues. V gave up 7 bases and J gave up 1 base; unmatched junction bases: 4. CDR1 is SGHRS, CDR2 YFSETQ, per germline. The DNA of the CDR3 is TGCGCCAGCGGGAGGGACGTCCAAGAGACCCAGTACTTC. As protein: CASGRDVQETQYF.

This chain links TRBV6-2 or TRBV6-3 with TRBJ1-5, with D uncertain. The CDR3 covers 14 residues. Trimming pared 0 bases from V and 4 bases from J, leaving 7 bases between. The germline CDR1 and CDR2 sequences are MNHEY and SVGEGT. DNA of the CDR3: TGTGCCAGCAGTTACTCGGCAGAAAATCAGCCCCAGCATTTT. Translation: CASSYSAENQPQHF.

The V call is TRBV11-3, the J call TRBJ2-2; weak D call: TRBD1 (6 bases). Trimming shortened V by 5 bases and J by 7 bases, and 11 bases separated the two germline ends. The germline V gene has CDR1 SGHNT and CDR2 YENEEA. This CDR3 comprises 13 residues. Written as DNA, the CDR3 is TGTGCCAGCAGCCCCGGGGACATCGGGGAGCTGTTTTTT. Protein product: CASSPGDIGELFF.

The rearrangement uses TRBV7-9 and TRBJ1-1; D is perhaps TRBD1 (6 bases). V lost 5 bases, J lost 4 bases, and 20 bases lay in between. Germline V gene lookup returns CDR1 SEHNR and CDR2 FQNEAQ (reference sequence). CDR3 length equals 16 residues. As DNA, the CDR3 is TGTGCCAGCAGCCCCCGACAGGTAGGGGGAGTCACTGAAGCTTTCTTT. Its protein is CASSPRQVGGVTEAFF.

This chain connects TRBV30 to TRBJ2-4, with 9 bases fitting TRBD1. V was clipped by 3 bases and J by 8 bases; unmatched bases: 8. Germline V CDR1 and CDR2: GTSNPN, SVGIG (reference sequence). This CDR3 spans 14 amino acids. CDR3 sequence reads: CAWSKTGGAYIQYF. DNA of the CDR3: TGTGCCTGGAGCAAAACAGGGGGCGCGTACATTCAGTACTTC.

This sequence joins TRBV3-1 (or the pseudogene TRBV3-2) and TRBJ2-1; D is perhaps TRBD1 (6 bases). V was cut by 1 base and J by 2 bases, with 6 bases left in between. Germline V gene lookup returns CDR1 LGHDT and CDR2 YNNKEL (reference sequence). The CDR3 covers 14 residues. The CDR3 coding sequence is TGTGCCAGCAGCCAAGGGACAGCCTACAATGAGCAGTTCTTC. Protein: CASSQGTAYNEQFF.

The gene calls are TRBV9 and TRBJ2-2; a possible D gene is TRBD2 (6 bases). The length of the CDR3 is 14 residues. Trimming pared 0 bases from V and 3 bases from J, leaving 6 bases between. Germline values: CDR1 SGDLS, CDR2 YYNGEE. CDR3 region: CASSVGGDTGELFF. The CDR3 DNA follows: TGTGCCAGCAGCGTAGGGGGGGACACCGGGGAGCTGTTTTTT.

This clone was picked up one time. This rearrangement joins TRBV21-1 to TRBJ1-4; the DNA was not used to check the table's D call, TRBD1. TRBV21-1 is a documented pseudogene. This CDR3 region has 12 residues. The chain's CDR3 is CASSTGLGKLFF. The CDR3 coding sequence is TGTGCCAGCAGCACAGGGTTGGGAAAACTGTTTTTT.

As regards this clone: This same CDR3 is encoded by further DNA sequences in the sample. The rearrangement joins TRBV7-8 to TRBJ2-3; 15 bases agree with TRBD2. The J segment lost 5 bases and the V segment lost 5 bases, leaving 5 bases of the junction unmatched. The CDR3 runs to 16 residues. Germline V gene data show CDR1 as SGHVS and CDR2 as FQNEAQ. The DNA for the CDR3 is TGTGCCAGCAGCCTCGGACTAGCGGGGGGGAGAGATACGCAGTATTTT. Translation: CASSLGLAGGRDTQYF.

The chain uses TRBV11-2 and TRBJ1-2, with D unclear. V was pared by 1 base and J by 0 bases, with 9 bases between. The CDR3 sequence is 15 residues long. CDR1 SGHAT and CDR2 FQNNGV come from the germline V gene. CDR3 amino acids: CASSLGRTANYGYTF. CDR3 sequence (DNA): TGTGCCAGCAGCTTAGGCAGGACTGCTAACTATGGCTACACCTTC.

V usage is TRBV6-2 or TRBV6-3 and J usage is TRBJ2-2; the match to TRBD2 covers 9 bases. The CDR3 extends over 17 amino acids. Germline CDR1 reads MNHEY; CDR2 reads SVGEGT. V shed 2 bases, J shed 5 bases, and the junction held 9 bases outside the gene matches. The CDR3 DNA reads TGTGCCAGCAGTTACCCCACTAGCGGGTTTTTTACCGGGGAGCTGTTTTTT. Translation gives CASSYPTSGFFTGELFF.

The genes are TRBV28 and TRBJ1-1, with D maybe TRBD1 (5 bases). CDR3 length equals 17 residues. CDR1 and CDR2 from the germline V gene are MDHEN and SYDVKM. The V end lost 5 bases, the J end lost 2 bases, and 21 bases lay between the germline ends. CDR3 sequence: CASSTTEANYKNTEAFF. CDR3 bases: TGTGCCAGCAGTACGACAGAAGCTAACTATAAAAACACTGAAGCTTTCTTT. The full variable domain, completed using reference TRBV28 and TRBJ1-1, is DVKVTQSSRYLVKRTGEKVFLECVQDMDHENMFWYRQDPGLGLRLIYFSYDVKMKEKGDIPEGYSVSREKKERFSLILESASTNQTSMYLCASSTTEANYKNTEAFFGQGTRLTVV.

J is TRBJ1-2 and V is TRBV19; maybe TRBD1 (6 bases). With 6 bases removed from V and 0 bases from J, the gap between germline ends came to 11 bases. The CDR3 is 14 amino acids. Germline CDR1 LNHDA, CDR2 SQIVND (reference sequence). CDR3 DNA: TGTGCCAGTAGCCGGGACACCTCTAACTATGGCTACACCTTC. Protein: CASSRDTSNYGYTF.

On this clone itself: This sample includes further DNA sequences coding for the same CDR3. The genes are TRBV12-3 or TRBV12-4 and TRBJ1-2; D possibly corresponds to TRBD1 (5 bases). Trimming removed 4 bases at V and 5 bases at J, with 8 bases between. This CDR3 spans 12 amino acids. CDR3 amino acids: CASSSGGYGYTF. The CDR3 DNA is TGTGCCAGCAGTTCGGGGGGTTATGGCTACACCTTC.

The chain joins TRBV10-2 to TRBJ2-7, with a tentative D call TRBD1 (6 bases). The ends were cut back, 6 bases at V and 6 bases at J, with 18 bases in the middle. In germline, CDR1 is WSHSY, CDR2 SAAADI. The CDR3 contains 14 residues. The CDR3 DNA follows: TGCGCCAGCAGGTTGGGAGTGGGGGCCGTCGAGCAGTACTTC. It is translated as CASRLGVGAVEQYF.

The V and J genes are TRBV9 and TRBJ2-3, with 7 positions matching TRBD1. CDR1 SGDLS and CDR2 YYNGEE come from the germline V gene. The length of the CDR3 is 14 residues. V lost 4 bases to trimming and J lost 2 bases; unmatched junction nucleotides: 4. The CDR3 DNA is TGTGCCAGCAGCTGGGACAGCGACACAGATACGCAGTATTTT. Protein product: CASSWDSDTDTQYF.